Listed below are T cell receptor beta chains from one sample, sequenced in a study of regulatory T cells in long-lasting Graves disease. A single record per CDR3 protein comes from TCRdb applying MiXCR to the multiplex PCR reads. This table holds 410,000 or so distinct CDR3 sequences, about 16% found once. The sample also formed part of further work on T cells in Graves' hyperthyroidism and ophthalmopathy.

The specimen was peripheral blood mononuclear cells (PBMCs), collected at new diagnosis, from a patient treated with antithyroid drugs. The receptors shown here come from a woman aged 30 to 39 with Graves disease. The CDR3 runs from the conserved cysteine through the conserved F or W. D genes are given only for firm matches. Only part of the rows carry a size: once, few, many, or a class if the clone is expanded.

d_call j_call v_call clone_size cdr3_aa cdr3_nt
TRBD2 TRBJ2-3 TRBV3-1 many CASSLSSGSTDTQYF TGTGCCAGCAGCTTATCTAGCGGGAGCACAGATACGCAGTATTTT
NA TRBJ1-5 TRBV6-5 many CASSYSEISNQPQHF TGTGCCAGCAGTTACTCCGAGATTAGCAATCAGCCCCAGCATTTT
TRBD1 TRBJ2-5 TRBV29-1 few CSVGLRGLETQYF TGCAGCGTTGGCCTGAGGGGGCTAGAGACCCAGTACTTC
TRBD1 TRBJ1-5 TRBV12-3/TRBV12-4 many CASSYGTGNQPQHF TGTGCCAGCAGTTACGGGACAGGGAATCAGCCCCAGCATTTT
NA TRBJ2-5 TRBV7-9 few CASSLATGPEETQYF TGTGCCAGCAGCTTAGCAACGGGGCCAGAAGAGACCCAGTACTTC
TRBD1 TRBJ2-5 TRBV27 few CASRGTGGIVETQYF TGTGCCAGCAGAGGGACAGGGGGCATTGTGGAGACCCAGTACTTC
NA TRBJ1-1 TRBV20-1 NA CSARDHPENTEAFF TGCAGTGCTAGAGATCACCCAGAGAACACTGAAGCTTTCTTT
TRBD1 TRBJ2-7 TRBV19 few CASSRDRTGSSYEQYF TGTGCCAGTAGCCGGGACCGGACAGGGAGCTCCTACGAGCAGTACTTC
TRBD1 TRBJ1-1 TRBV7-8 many CASSPSRGHHTEAFF TGTGCCAGCAGCCCTTCCAGGGGGCATCACACTGAAGCTTTCTTT
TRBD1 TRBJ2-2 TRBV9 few CASSATGTGGTGELFF TGTGCCAGCAGTGCCACAGGTACAGGGGGCACCGGGGAGCTGTTTTTT
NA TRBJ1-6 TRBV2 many CASVRVGANNSPLHF TGTGCCAGCGTCCGGGTGGGGGCGAATAATTCACCCCTCCACTTT
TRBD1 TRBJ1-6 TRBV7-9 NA CASSPGDRGDSPLHF TGTGCCAGCAGCCCAGGGGACAGGGGGGACTCACCCCTCCACTTT
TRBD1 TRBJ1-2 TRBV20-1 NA CNSAGGGYTF TGCAACTCTGCAGGGGGTGGCTACACCTTC
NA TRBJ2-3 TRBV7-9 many CASSQGTRTSTDTQYF TGTGCCAGCAGCCAAGGTACCAGGACCAGCACAGATACGCAGTATTTT
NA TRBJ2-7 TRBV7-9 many CASSPSSGTSYEQYF TGTGCCAGCAGCCCCAGTTCCGGGACCTCCTACGAGCAGTACTTC
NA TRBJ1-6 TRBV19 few CASKTAGLNSPLHF TGTGCCAGTAAAACGGCAGGCCTTAATTCACCCCTCCACTTT
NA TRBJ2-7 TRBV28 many CASSLRGSYEQYF TGTGCCAGCAGTTTGAGGGGAAGCTACGAGCAGTACTTC
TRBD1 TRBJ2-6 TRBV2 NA CASRGQLSGANVLTF TGTGCCAGCAGGGGACAGCTCTCTGGGGCCAACGTCCTGACTTTC
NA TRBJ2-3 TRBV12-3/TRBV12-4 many CASSLYPGQGTDTQYF TGTGCCAGCAGTTTATACCCGGGACAAGGCACAGATACGCAGTATTTT
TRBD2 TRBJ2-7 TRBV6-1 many CASRGLAGDSYEQYF TGTGCCAGCAGGGGACTAGCGGGAGACTCCTACGAGCAGTACTTC
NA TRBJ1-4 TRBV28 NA CATLSGVRSEKLFF TGTGCCACCCTAAGCGGGGTTCGCAGTGAAAAACTGTTTTTT
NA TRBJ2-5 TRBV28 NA CASSLGEPQETQYF TGTGCCAGCAGTTTGGGGGAGCCCCAAGAGACCCAGTACTTC
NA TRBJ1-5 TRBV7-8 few CASSSDLVRNQPQHF TGTGCCAGCAGCTCCGACCTCGTGCGCAATCAGCCCCAGCATTTT
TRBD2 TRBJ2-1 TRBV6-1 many CASSARREGLFYEQFF TGTGCCAGCAGTGCTAGGCGGGAGGGCCTTTTCTATGAGCAGTTCTTC
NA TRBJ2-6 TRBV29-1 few CSVRGLGRDSGANVLTF TGCAGTGTTCGGGGCTTAGGTAGAGACTCTGGGGCCAACGTCCTGACTTTC
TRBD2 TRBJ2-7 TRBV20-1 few CSARPVAGPWEQYF TGCAGTGCTAGACCCGTAGCGGGACCATGGGAGCAGTACTTC
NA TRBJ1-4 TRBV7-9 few CASSEGPTNEKLFF TGTGCCAGCAGCGAGGGCCCAACTAATGAAAAACTGTTTTTT
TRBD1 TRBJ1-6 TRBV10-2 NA CASSGDRSSYNSPLHF TGCGCCAGCAGTGGGGACAGGAGCTCCTATAATTCACCCCTCCACTTT
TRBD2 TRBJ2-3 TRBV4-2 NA CASSRRASGPDTQYF TGTGCCAGCAGCCGGAGGGCTAGCGGGCCAGATACGCAGTATTTT
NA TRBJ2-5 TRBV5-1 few CASSLESRTAETQYF TGCGCCAGCAGCTTGGAATCCCGGACAGCCGAGACCCAGTACTTC